Below are 20 T cell receptor beta chains sequenced from a single sample in a study of cytomegalovirus exposure and HLA in healthy donors. The protocol was immunoSEQ multiplex PCR, while the TCRdb copy is restricted to in-frame clones and leaves out a portion. The table has 43,000 or so clones, around nine tenths seen once. The sequencing sample was made of PBMCs. The receptors were gathered from a man younger than 35 in good health and CMV-seronegative.

This chain joins TRBV19 and TRBJ1-1; 8 bases fit TRBD1. The CDR3 sequence is 15 residues long. The V gene end was trimmed by 6 bases and the J gene end by 0 bases; junction bases not matched to a gene: 6. CDR1 LNHDA and CDR2 SQIVND come from the germline V gene (reference sequence). CDR3 sequence: CASRNRQGMNTEAFF. CDR3 sequence (DNA): TGTGCCAGTAGAAACCGACAGGGGATGAACACTGAAGCTTTCTTT.

The rearrangement links TRBV28 to TRBJ2-7; 8 positions match TRBD1. Trimming cost V 4 bases and J 3 bases; bases outside gene matches: 8. The CDR3 covers 15 residues. CDR1 is MDHEN and CDR2 is SYDVKM in the germline V gene. In DNA, the CDR3 is TGTGCCAGCAGTTCGCGAGGGACAGGATTCTACGAGCAGTACTTC. Its translation is CASSSRGTGFYEQYF.

CDR3 residues: CASSEQDREEFF. CDR3 bases: TGTGCCAGCAGTGAACAGGACAGGGAAGAGTTCTTC. The chain recombines TRBV6-1 with TRBJ2-1, with 8 bases that match TRBD1. After removal of 2 bases from V and 14 bases from J, the junction contained 5 bases not matched to a gene. The CDR3 has 12 amino acids. The germline V gene encodes CDR1 MNHNS and CDR2 SASEGT.

About this clone itself: A much larger clone sits a single nucleotide away, making a read error possible. Different DNA sequences within this sample yield the same CDR3. The chain joins TRBV29-1 to TRBJ2-7, with 8 bases matching TRBD2. Germline-derived CDR1 and CDR2 are SQVTM and ANQGSEA. This CDR3 is 15 amino acids long. The CDR3 region is CCVGGGREGLYEQYF. For the CDR3, the DNA is TGCTGCGTCGGCGGGGGGAGGGAGGGCCTCTACGAGCAGTACTTC.

The chain has TRBV6-5 and TRBJ2-2; 9 positions match TRBD1. Losses at the gene ends were 6 bases for V and 3 bases for J; bases not matched to a gene: 5. The CDR3 covers 15 residues. CDR1 and CDR2 (germline): MNHEY, SVGAGI. CDR3 in amino acids: CASRPGQGHTGELFF. CDR3 in DNA: TGTGCCAGCAGGCCGGGACAGGGCCACACCGGGGAGCTGTTTTTT.

This chain links TRBV21-1 with TRBJ2-1; the table assigns TRBD1, which was not confirmed against the DNA. TRBV21-1 is marked as a pseudogene. CDR3 length equals 16 residues. The CDR3 coding sequence is TGTGCCAGCAGCGGTAGACAGGGCAGCTCCTACAATGAGCAGTTCTTC. Translated, it gives CASSGRQGSSYNEQFF.

This clone was recorded a few times. The chain carries TRBV2 and TRBJ2-3; TRBD2 agrees at 7 bases. The V gene end was trimmed by 6 bases and the J gene end by 4 bases; junction bases not matched to a gene: 7. The CDR3 spans 14 residues. CDR1 is SNHLY and CDR2 is FYNNEI in the germline V gene. As DNA, the CDR3 is TGTGCCAGCAGCGACGGACTAGGCGCAGATACGCAGTATTTT. Translating gives CASSDGLGADTQYF.

The gene calls are TRBV28 and TRBJ2-7; 7 positions agree with TRBD2. The CDR3 loop spans 15 amino acids. The germline V gene has CDR1 MDHEN and CDR2 SYDVKM. The junction had 7 bases not matched to a gene; V was cut back by 2 bases and J by 3 bases. The CDR3 here is CASSLPSGVNYEQYF. The CDR3 DNA reads TGTGCCAGCAGTTTACCTAGCGGAGTCAACTACGAGCAGTACTTC.

This clone was observed once. The V and J genes are TRBV7-2 and TRBJ2-7; possible D gene TRBD1, 5 bases. Germline assignment: CDR1 SGHTA and CDR2 FQGNSA. The V gene lost 5 bases and the J gene lost 4 bases, with 12 bases spanning the gap. This CDR3 comprises 13 residues. The CDR3 nucleotides are TGTGCCAGCAGCGTCAGGGTTGGGTACGAGCAGTACTTC. Translating gives CASSVRVGYEQYF.

The chain links TRBV19 to TRBJ1-5; D might be TRBD1 (5 bases). The CDR3 has 15 amino acids. Germline V lookup: CDR1 LNHDA, CDR2 SQIVND (reference sequence). V lost 5 bases and J 6 bases, leaving 17 bases between the germline ends. The CDR3 here is CASSDLRGGRQPQHF. CDR3 sequence (DNA): TGTGCCAGTAGTGATTTAAGGGGAGGCCGTCAGCCCCAGCATTTT.

The chain has TRBV7-3 and TRBJ2-1, with 8 bases matching TRBD1. Germline CDR1 reads SGHTA; CDR2 reads FQGTGA. This CDR3 comprises 13 residues. V lost 5 bases to trimming and J lost 10 bases; unmatched junction nucleotides: 7. CDR3 sequence reads: CASSGQGFKEQFF. The CDR3 nucleotides read TGTGCCAGCAGCGGACAGGGATTTAAGGAGCAGTTCTTC.

This chain uses TRBV5-5 with TRBJ2-5; 11 bases are shared with TRBD2. The V and J ends lost 4 bases and 2 bases, in that order; junction bases with no gene match: 7. Germline V gene data show CDR1 as SGHKS and CDR2 as YYEKEE (reference sequence). The CDR3 is made up of 16 amino acids. The DNA for the CDR3 is TGTGCCAGCAGCCCCCCCGGGACTAGCGGACAAGAGACCCAGTACTTC. Translating gives CASSPPGTSGQETQYF.

The chain carries TRBV6-5 and TRBJ1-2, with TRBD1 as a possible D gene (6 bases). The CDR3 length is 16 residues. Trimming left V 0 bases short and J 0 bases short, with 11 bases between. Per the germline V gene, CDR1 is MNHEY and CDR2 is SVGAGI. As DNA, the CDR3 is TGTGCCAGCAGTTACTCCGGGACATTCGCTAACTATGGCTACACCTTC. Its protein is CASSYSGTFANYGYTF.

The chain recombines TRBV5-1 with TRBJ2-3; weak D call: TRBD1 (6 bases). This CDR3 has 15 residues. In germline, CDR1 is SGHRS, CDR2 YFSETQ. V was pared by 0 bases and J by 5 bases, with 13 bases between. CDR3 sequence (DNA): TGCGCCAGCAGCTTGGCAGGGGCGCGTATAGATACGCAGTATTTT. Translated: CASSLAGARIDTQYF.

The chain combines TRBV5-1 with TRBJ2-3; TRBD2 matches at 11 bases. Germline loops: CDR1 SGHRS, CDR2 YFSETQ. Germline trimming cut 4 bases from V and 4 bases from J; bases unmatched to any gene: 5. The CDR3 loop spans 15 amino acids. The CDR3 loop is CASSDSSGRPDTQYF. The CDR3 nucleotides read TGCGCCAGCAGCGACTCTAGCGGGAGGCCAGATACGCAGTATTTT.

The chain links TRBV7-8 to TRBJ2-1; 9 bases map to TRBD2. The CDR3 sequence is 17 residues long. The ends lost 1 base at V and 7 bases at J; junction bases unmatched: 11. Germline CDR1 is SGHVS and CDR2 is FQNEAQ. CDR3 sequence reads: CASSLDRIAGARNEQFF. The CDR3 DNA sequence: TGTGCCAGCAGCTTAGATAGAATAGCGGGAGCTAGGAATGAGCAGTTCTTC.

The chain carries TRBV11-2 and TRBJ2-4, with D possibly being TRBD2 (6 bases). The V end was cut by 5 bases, the J end by 8 bases, with 7 bases between. Germline V CDR1 and CDR2: SGHAT, FQNNGV. The CDR3 has 11 amino acids. The CDR3 is CASSGGDIQYF. The CDR3 DNA reads as TGTGCCAGCAGCGGAGGGGACATTCAGTACTTC.

This clone occurred a few times. This chain connects TRBV7-3 to TRBJ2-1; maybe TRBD2 (6 bases). V shed 2 bases and J shed 5 bases, with 19 bases lying between them. CDR1 and CDR2 from the germline V gene are SGHTA and FQGTGA. The CDR3 has 17 residues. The CDR3 bases are TGTGCCAGCAGCTTATTGGGAATGCGGGACGTCGACAATGAGCAGTTCTTC. It translates to CASSLLGMRDVDNEQFF.

Points on this clone: The same CDR3 also results from other DNA sequences found in this sample. J is TRBJ2-1 and V is TRBV2; TRBD2 matches 9 bases. Germline lookup yields CDR1 SNHLY and CDR2 FYNNEI. Trimming cost V 6 bases and J 3 bases; bases outside gene matches: 3. The length of the CDR3 is 14 residues. The CDR3 protein is CASRLAGVYNEQFF. For the CDR3, the DNA is TGTGCCAGCAGATTAGCGGGAGTCTACAATGAGCAGTTCTTC.

The chain uses TRBV7-2 and TRBJ2-3; 7 bases line up with TRBD1. V lost 5 bases, J lost 0 bases, and 11 bases stayed unmatched. The CDR3 contains 17 residues. Germline loops: CDR1 SGHTA, CDR2 FQGNSA. The CDR3 bases are TGTGCCAGCAGCCCCCAAGGAGGCAGGGGGAGCACAGATACGCAGTATTTT. Residues: CASSPQGGRGSTDTQYF.